This T cell receptor beta chain is from a study of shared clonotypes between healthy human individuals. Whole-study context: CD4 naive and memory got three plates each, CD8 naive two, CD8 memory one.

Profiling relied on immunoSEQ multiplex PCR, and the TCRdb table lists in-frame clones only, not all of them. This sample has over 2 million clones, with roughly 96% found just once. The clonotype comes from a man younger than 35 in good health. Sequencing input: naive CD4+ T cells sorted from blood. Noted subset: CD45RA+ positively selected.

The CDR3 here is CASSLDGRSFGNTIYF. In DNA, the CDR3 is TGTGCCAGCAGCTTAGATGGCAGGAGCTTTGGAAACACCATATATTTT. This chain joins TRBV11-2 and TRBJ1-3, with no clear D. Germline values: CDR1 SGHAT, CDR2 FQNNGV. The CDR3 is 16 amino acids. V lost 0 bases, J lost 3 bases, and 12 bases lay in between.